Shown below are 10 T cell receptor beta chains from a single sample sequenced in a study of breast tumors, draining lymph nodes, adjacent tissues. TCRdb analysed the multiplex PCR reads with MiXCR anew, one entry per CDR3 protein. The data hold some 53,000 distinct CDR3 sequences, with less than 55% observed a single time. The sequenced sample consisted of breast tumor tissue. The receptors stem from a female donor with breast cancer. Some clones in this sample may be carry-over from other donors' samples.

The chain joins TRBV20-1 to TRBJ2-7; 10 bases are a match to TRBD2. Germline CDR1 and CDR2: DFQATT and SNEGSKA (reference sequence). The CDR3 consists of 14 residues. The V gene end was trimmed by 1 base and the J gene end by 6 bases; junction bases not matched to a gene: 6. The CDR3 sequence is CSARVLAGASEQYF. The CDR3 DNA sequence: TGCAGTGCTAGAGTGCTAGCGGGAGCCTCCGAGCAGTACTTC.

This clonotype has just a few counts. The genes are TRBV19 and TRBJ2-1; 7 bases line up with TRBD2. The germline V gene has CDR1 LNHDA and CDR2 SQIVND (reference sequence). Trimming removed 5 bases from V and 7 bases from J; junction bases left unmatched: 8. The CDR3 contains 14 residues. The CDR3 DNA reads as TGTGCCAGTAGTCAGGGCGGGAGAGGAAATGAGCAGTTCTTC. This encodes CASSQGGRGNEQFF.

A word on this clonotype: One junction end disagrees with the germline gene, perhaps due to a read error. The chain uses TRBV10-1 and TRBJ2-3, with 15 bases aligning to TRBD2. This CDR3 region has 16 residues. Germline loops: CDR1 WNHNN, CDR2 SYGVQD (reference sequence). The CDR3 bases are TGCGCCAGCAGTAGCGGGACTAGCGGGAGGTCGGATACGCAGTATTTC. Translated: CASSSGTSGRSDTQYF.

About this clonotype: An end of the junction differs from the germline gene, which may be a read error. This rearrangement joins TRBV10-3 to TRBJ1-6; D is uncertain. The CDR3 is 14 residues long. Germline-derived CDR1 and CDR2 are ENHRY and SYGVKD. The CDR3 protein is CATSQRAYNSPLHF. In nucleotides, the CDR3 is TGTGCCACCTCTCAGCGGGCCTACAATTCACCCCTCCACTTT.

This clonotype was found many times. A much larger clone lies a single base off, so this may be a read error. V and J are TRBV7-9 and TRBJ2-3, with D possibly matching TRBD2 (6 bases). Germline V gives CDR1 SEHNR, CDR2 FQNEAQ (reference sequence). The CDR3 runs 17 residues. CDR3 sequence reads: CASMGGAGLPQADPQYF. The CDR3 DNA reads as TGTGCCAGCATGGGCGGGGCAGGACTACCACAGGCAGATCCGCAGTATTTT.

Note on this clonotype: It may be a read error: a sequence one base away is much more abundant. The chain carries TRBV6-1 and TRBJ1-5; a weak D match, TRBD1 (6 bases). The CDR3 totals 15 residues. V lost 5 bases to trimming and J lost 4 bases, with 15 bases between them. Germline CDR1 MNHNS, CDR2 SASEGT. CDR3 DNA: TGTGCCAGCAGTCGGATTAACAGGGCTAATCAGCCCCAGCATTTT. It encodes CASSRINRANQPQHF.

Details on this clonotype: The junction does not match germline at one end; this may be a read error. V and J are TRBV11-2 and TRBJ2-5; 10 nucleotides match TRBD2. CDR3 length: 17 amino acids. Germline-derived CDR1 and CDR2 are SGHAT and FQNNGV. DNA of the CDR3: TGCGCCAGCAGCATAGGGACTAGCGCGAGTCGGGGAGAGACCCAGTACTTC. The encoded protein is CASSIGTSASRGETQYF.

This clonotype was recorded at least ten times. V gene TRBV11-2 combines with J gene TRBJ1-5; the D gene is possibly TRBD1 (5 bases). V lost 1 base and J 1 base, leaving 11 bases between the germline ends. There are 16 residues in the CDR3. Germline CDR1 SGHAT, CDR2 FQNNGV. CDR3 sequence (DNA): TGTGCCAGCAGCTTAGGGGGCGCTTGGAGCAATCAGCCCCAGCATTTT. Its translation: CASSLGGAWSNQPQHF.

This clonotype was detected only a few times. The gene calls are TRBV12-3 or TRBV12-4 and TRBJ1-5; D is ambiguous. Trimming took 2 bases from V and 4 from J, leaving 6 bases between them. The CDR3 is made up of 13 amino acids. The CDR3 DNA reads TGTGCCAGCAGTTTAAACGAAAATCAGCCCCAGCATTTT. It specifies CASSLNENQPQHF.

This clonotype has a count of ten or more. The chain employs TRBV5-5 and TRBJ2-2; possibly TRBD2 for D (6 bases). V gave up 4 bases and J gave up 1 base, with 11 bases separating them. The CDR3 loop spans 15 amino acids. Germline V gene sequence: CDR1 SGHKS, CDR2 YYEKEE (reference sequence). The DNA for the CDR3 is TGTGCCAGCAGCGGCGGACTACTGAACACCGGGGAGCTGTTTTTT. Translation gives CASSGGLLNTGELFF.